Listed below are T cell receptor beta chains from one sample, sequenced in a study of human T cells and chemical hapten exposure. A single record per CDR3 protein comes from TCRdb applying MiXCR to the RACE reads. The sample records over 50,000 distinct CDR3 sequences, approximately 10% being singletons. The sequences come from whole blood, collected in connection with sensitization to the hapten diphenylcyclopropenone (DPC). The receptors were gathered from a woman younger than 45 with alopecia areata. Some clones in this sample may be carry-over from other donors' samples. CDR3s include the opening cysteine and the closing phenylalanine or tryptophan. Each record gives: J gene, D gene, clone size, V gene, CDR3 DNA, CDR3 protein. D genes are given only for firm matches. Expanded clones get a size class; other rows say once, few or many, or leave the size out.

TRBJ1-1 . many TRBV12-3/TRBV12-4 TGTGCCAGCACTTTCCACCGTTCGAACACTGAAGCTTTCTTT CASTFHRSNTEAFF
TRBJ1-1 . few TRBV7-2 TGTGCCAGCAGTCACGATTTGAGGAACACTGAAGCTTTCTTT CASSHDLRNTEAFF
TRBJ1-4 . few TRBV4-2 TGTGCCAGCAGCCAGGTCCGGGACGAAGTTTGTTTTTTT CASSQVRDEVCFF
TRBJ2-5 . few TRBV10-3 TGTGCCATCAGTGAGCCCGGATTAAAAGAGACCCAGTACTTC CAISEPGLKETQYF
TRBJ2-5 . . TRBV6-2/TRBV6-3 TGTGCCAGCAGTTCCACCGGGAGCCCTAAAGAGACCCAGTACTTC CASSSTGSPKETQYF
TRBJ1-5 . few TRBV12-3/TRBV12-4 TGTGCCAGCAGGCAAACCGCACACCCCCAGCATTTT CASRQTAHPQHF
TRBJ1-5 . many TRBV10-3 TGTGCCATCTCGCCGCTTATCAATCAGCCCCAGCATTTT CAISPLINQPQHF
TRBJ2-3 TRBD2 many TRBV7-2 TGTGCCAGCAGCTCGTCTCAGACTAGCGGGGCCCCACATACGCAGTATTTT CASSSSQTSGAPHTQYF
TRBJ2-3 . few TRBV12-3/TRBV12-4 TGTGCCAGCTCTCAATACGGCGATACGCAGTATTTT CASSQYGDTQYF
TRBJ2-7 . once TRBV7-2 TGTGCCAGCAGCTTAGTCGGGGACGCCAGTGCGCAGTACTTC CASSLVGDASAQYF
TRBJ2-7 TRBD1 . TRBV18 TGTGCCAGCTCACCCCGACAGGGGGCTTCCTACGAGCAGTACTTC CASSPRQGASYEQYF
TRBJ1-2 . few TRBV6-2/TRBV6-3 TGTGCCAGTGGGTCACAAGGAAGGAACTATGGCGACACCTTC CASGSQGRNYGDTF
TRBJ2-5 . . TRBV11-2 TGTGCCAGCAGCTCCCGGGACACCCAGTACTTC CASSSRDTQYF
TRBJ2-1 . . TRBV28 TGTGCCAGCAGCCCCAGGACTCGAGGTTCGAATGAGCAGTTCTTC CASSPRTRGSNEQFF
TRBJ1-5 . . TRBV27 TGTGCCAGCAGTTCCTCAGACTATAGCAATCAGCCCCAGCATTTT CASSSSDYSNQPQHF
TRBJ1-2 . . TRBV15 TGTGCCACCAGCAGGCCCTCCGGGTTGGGTTTAGACTATGGCTACACCTTC CATSRPSGLGLDYGYTF
TRBJ2-1 TRBD2 few TRBV5-1 TGCGCCAGCAGCGGACTAGCGGGGGGATTTCGTGATGAGCAGTTCTTC CASSGLAGGFRDEQFF
TRBJ2-7 . once TRBV13 TGTGCCAGCAGCGGGACATCCACAGGGCAGTACTTC CASSGTSTGQYF
TRBJ2-4 . many TRBV6-2/TRBV6-3 TGTGCCAGCAGTTACGCGAGGTCTAGCCCCTCGTTAGCCAAAAACATTCAGTACTTC CASSYARSSPSLAKNIQYF
TRBJ1-5 . many TRBV29-1 TGCAGCGCTACTGGTTACGGTCAGCCCCAGCATTTT CSATGYGQPQHF
TRBJ1-1 . . TRBV14 TGTGCCAGCAGCCAAGAAAGATCCCGATCCTGGGGACAACGGGGCTGTAGTGAAGCTTTCTTT CASSQERSRSWGQRGCSEAFF
TRBJ1-1 TRBD1 . TRBV6-6 TGTGCCAGCAGCTGGAGACAGGGTACAAACACTGAAGCTTTCTTT CASSWRQGTNTEAFF